These 8 T cell receptor beta chains came from one sample sequenced in a study of CD8 T cells in ankylosing spondylitis. One entry per CDR3 protein, called by TCRdb with MiXCR from the 5' RACE reads. This sample has around 300,000 distinct CDR3 sequences; roughly 14% occur once, and the top ten carry 1.1%. Source material: blood, either unsorted or a sorted T cell fraction (not recorded which). Source of these receptors: a male donor with ankylosing spondylitis or in good health (not recorded which).

CDR3 DNA sequence: TGTGCCAGTAGTATAAGCGGCACCTACGAGCAGTACTTC. Its protein product is CASSISGTYEQYF. The gene calls are TRBV19 and TRBJ2-7; possibly TRBD2 for D (5 bases). CDR1 LNHDA and CDR2 SQIVND come from the germline V gene (reference sequence). The V and J ends lost 2 bases and 2 bases respectively, with 7 bases between them. This CDR3 region has 13 residues.

The table lists this clonotype with many counts. The chain has TRBV5-6 and TRBJ2-1, with 11 bases matching TRBD1. Germline assignment: CDR1 SGHDT and CDR2 YYEEEE. The CDR3 is 15 amino acids. V dropped 4 bases and J dropped 5; count of bases not matched to a gene: 5. In DNA form, the CDR3 reads TGTGCCAGCAGCCCCGGACAGGGGGCACACAATGAGCAGTTCTTC. This gives the protein CASSPGQGAHNEQFF.

This clonotype showed up just a few times. V is TRBV2 and J is TRBJ1-1, with D uncertain. Germline values: CDR1 SNHLY, CDR2 FYNNEI. V was cut by 9 bases and J by 8 bases, with 10 bases left in between. The CDR3 runs to 10 residues. CDR3 DNA: TGTGCCAGTTCCGAAGGAGAAGCTTTCTTT. This translates into CASSEGEAFF.

In its sample, this clonotype was seen a few times. The chain recombines TRBV20-1 with TRBJ2-2, with D uncertain. The CDR3 sequence is 15 residues long. V was shortened by 6 bases and J by 3 bases, with 17 bases between the two germline ends. Per germline, CDR1 DFQATT and CDR2 SNEGSKA (reference sequence). DNA for the CDR3: TGCAGTGCCTCCCCTCTAGTGTGGGACACCGGGGAGCTGTTTTTT. This translates into CSASPLVWDTGELFF.

In its sample, this clonotype was seen many times. V gene TRBV12-3 or TRBV12-4 combines with J gene TRBJ1-3, with 7 bases identical to TRBD1. The CDR3 has 15 residues. Trimming took 4 bases from V and 0 from J; bases not matched to a gene: 3. The CDR3 is CASSSGTDSGNTIYF. The CDR3 DNA reads TGTGCCAGCAGTTCCGGGACAGACTCTGGAAACACCATATATTTT.

This clonotype was detected a few times. The CDR3, as DNA: TGCAGTGCTAGAGTCTTGGGGGCGAGCACCGGGGAGCTGTTTTTT. Encoded protein: CSARVLGASTGELFF. The chain carries TRBV20-1 and TRBJ2-2; maybe TRBD1 (6 bases). Trimming stripped 1 base from V and 4 bases from J, with 13 bases between. Germline assignment: CDR1 DFQATT and CDR2 SNEGSKA (reference sequence). This CDR3 region has 15 residues.

The chain has TRBV30 and TRBJ2-1; 7 positions agree with TRBD2. The CDR3 runs to 15 residues. In germline, CDR1 is GTSNPN, CDR2 SVGIG (reference sequence). V was clipped by 3 bases and J by 8 bases; unmatched bases: 13. The CDR3 region has the DNA TGTGCCTGGAGAGACCCGGGACTACCGAGGCATGAGCAGTTCTTC. Translated, it gives CAWRDPGLPRHEQFF. Looking up the rest from reference TRBV30 and TRBJ2-1 gives the full variable domain: SQTIHQWPATLVQPVGSPLSLECTVEGTSNPNLYWYRQAAGRGLQLLFYSVGIGQISSEVPQNLSASRPQDRQFILSSKKLLLSDSGFYLCAWRDPGLPRHEQFFGPGTRLTVL.

V and J are TRBV5-1 and TRBJ2-7, with D tentatively TRBD2 (6 bases). Germline assignment: CDR1 SGHRS and CDR2 YFSETQ. With 4 bases removed from V and 6 bases from J, the gap between germline ends came to 17 bases. This CDR3 has 14 residues. CDR3: CASSRDSFSTEQYF. DNA for the CDR3: TGCGCCAGCAGCCGGGACTCCTTCTCTACCGAGCAGTACTTC.